The rows below give T cell receptor beta chains drawn from one sample of a study of early T cells in non-severe SARS-CoV-2 infection. TCRdb itself ran the 5' RACE reads through MiXCR, one entry per CDR3 protein. Of 35,000 to 50,000 distinct CDR3 sequences in the sample, about 23% were seen once. This specimen was whole blood, taken at baseline. The receptors shown here come from an adult who was a healthcare worker with PCR-confirmed SARS-CoV-2 infection or an uninfected control (not recorded which). Each CDR3 is given with its conserved first and last residue. Each record gives: J gene, D gene, CDR3 length, clone size, V gene, CDR3 protein, CDR3 DNA. A D gene is named only where the DNA matches it firmly. Clone size is given for some rows only: seen once, a few or many times, or a class if the clone is expanded.

TRBJ2-2 - 14 few TRBV5-4 CASSLVKGTGELFF TGTGCCAGCAGCTTGGTTAAGGGCACCGGGGAGCTGTTTTTT
TRBJ1-5 - 15 many TRBV2 CASSDRKNSNQPQHF TGTGCCAGCAGTGATCGAAAGAATAGCAATCAGCCCCAGCATTTT
TRBJ2-7 - 12 few TRBV5-1 CASSLQGYEQYF TGCGCCAGCAGCTTGCAGGGCTACGAGCAGTACTTC
TRBJ1-3 - 18 many TRBV15 CATSSDGSSRYSGNTIYF TGTGCCACCAGCAGTGATGGGTCCTCCCGATACTCTGGAAACACCATATATTTT
TRBJ2-5 - 13 few TRBV7-7 CASSLVLQETQYF TGTGCCAGCAGCTTAGTACTCCAAGAGACCCAGTACTTC
TRBJ1-4 - 13 few TRBV6-6 CASSSRLLRELFF TGTGCCAGCAGTAGCCGTTTACTGAGGGAACTGTTTTTT
TRBJ1-2 - 17 few TRBV6-1 CASSEGVWTIRTYGYTF TGTGCCAGCAGTGAAGGAGTGTGGACTATCAGGACCTATGGCTACACCTTC
TRBJ2-7 - 15 few TRBV3-1 CASSQYPGSTYEQYF TGTGCCAGCAGCCAATATCCGGGGTCTACCTACGAGCAGTACTTC
TRBJ2-3 TRBD2 18 few TRBV27 CASRPGTSGSSSTDTQYF TGTGCCAGCAGACCCGGGACTAGCGGGAGTTCTAGCACAGATACGCAGTATTTT
TRBJ2-5 - 15 - TRBV21-1 CASSKVARHQETQYF TGTGCCAGCAGCAAAGTGGCGCGGCACCAAGAGACCCAGTACTTC
TRBJ2-2 - 12 few TRBV14 CACKGAAGELFF TGTGCCTGCAAAGGGGCCGCCGGGGAGCTGTTTTTT
TRBJ2-3 TRBD2 14 - TRBV2 CASMKRGLTDTQYF TGTGCCAGCATGAAGCGGGGCCTCACAGATACGCAGTATTTT
TRBJ2-7 TRBD1 15 - TRBV7-6 CASSLVRQGAGEQYF TGTGCCAGCAGCTTAGTGAGACAGGGGGCGGGAGAGCAGTACTTC
TRBJ1-6 TRBD1 13 - TRBV2 CASKQGANSPLHF TGTGCCAGCAAGCAGGGGGCGAATTCACCCCTCCACTTT